This T cell receptor (beta chain) was sequenced in a study of cytomegalovirus exposure and HLA in healthy donors. Looked up from germline, CDR1 is MGHRA and CDR2 is YSYEKL. V lost 2 bases, J lost 2 bases, and 10 bases lay in between. This CDR3 is 14 amino acids long. As to this clone: The target antigen is unknown.

Broader study findings: Upon later analysis, HLA-associated TCR beta chains proved more clonally expanded than other, equally common chains. Sequencing likely produced, as an artifact, a cluster of highly shared sequence variants.

Use of 60 Vbeta and 13 Jbeta primers characterized the PCR. As processed by the authors: In a later analysis, roughly 86 million unique TCR beta chains included roughly 11 million shared by two or more donors. Clones were sequenced by immunoSEQ multiplex PCR, and TCRdb holds only the in-frame ones, with some missing. V and J calls and clone size are copied from that table; D and trimming were computed from the DNA. Among a few hundred thousand clones listed, around 80% were seen once. The chain carries TRBV4-1 and TRBJ2-7; perhaps TRBD2 as D (6 bases). The sequence came from a woman aged 55-70 years in good health and CMV-seropositive. Material: PBMCs. DNA for the CDR3: TGCGCCAGCAGCCAATCTAGCGAGGCCTACGAGCAGTACTTC. This gives the protein CASSQSSEAYEQYF.